The 25 T cell receptor beta chains below were found in one sample sequenced in a study of prognosis after radiotherapy for stage I lung cancer. It was by two-round multiplex PCR that TCR beta CDR3 was amplified from genomic DNA. Gene-specific primers for each TRBV and TRBJ gene drove first-round PCR. TCRdb reanalysed the multiplex PCR reads using MiXCR and keeps one entry per CDR3 protein. This table holds fewer than 25,000 distinct CDR3 sequences, roughly 40% found once. The starting material was PBMCs, obtained before or after stereotactic body radiation therapy (not recorded which). Every receptor here comes from a donor over 45 with non-small cell lung cancer.

With respect to this clonotype: At one end, the junction sequence differs from germline, possibly due to a read error. This chain links TRBV2 with TRBJ2-1; a possible D gene is TRBD1 (6 bases). The CDR3 consists of 13 residues. Germline V gives CDR1 SNHLY, CDR2 FYNNEI. The CDR3 sequence: CASSGDTYNEKFF. The CDR3 nucleotides are TGTGCCAGCAGTGGGGACACCTACAATGAGAAGTTCTTC.

This clonotype occurred many times. The chain links TRBV11-2 to TRBJ2-7; D possibly corresponds to TRBD2 (6 bases). V lost 5 bases and J lost 0, with 11 bases in between. Germline V gene data show CDR1 as SGHAT and CDR2 as FQNNGV. CDR3 length equals 14 residues. The CDR3 coding sequence is TGTGCCAGCAGCCCTGGGACTCTCTCCTACGAGCAGTACTTC. Translating it yields CASSPGTLSYEQYF.

V is TRBV6-1 and J is TRBJ2-1; 8 positions agree with TRBD1. J gave up 5 bases and V 5 bases, and 8 bases lay outside the gene matches. This CDR3 has 15 amino acids. The germline CDR1 and CDR2 sequences are MNHNS and SASEGT. The CDR3 DNA sequence: TGTGCCAGCAGTACCGGACAGGGTCTAAACAATGAGCAGTTCTTC. Its protein is CASSTGQGLNNEQFF.

The chain combines TRBV7-9 with TRBJ2-2, with D hard to call. The ends were cut back, 1 base at V and 7 bases at J, with 4 bases in the middle. Germline V gives CDR1 SEHNR, CDR2 FQNEAQ (reference sequence). The CDR3 length is 12 residues. The CDR3 is CASSLEGGELFF. DNA for the CDR3: TGTGCCAGCAGCTTAGAAGGCGGGGAGCTGTTTTTT.

On this clonotype itself: The likely explanation is a read error, given a far larger clone one base away. The chain links TRBV6-5 to TRBJ2-5, with TRBD2 identical over 7 bases. The germline CDR1 and CDR2 sequences are MNHEY and SVGAGI. The trim removed 0 bases at V and 2 bases at J, leaving 6 bases unmatched. This CDR3 comprises 16 residues. CDR3 sequence reads: CASSYSREEFQETQYF. The CDR3 bases are TGTGCCAGCAGTTACTCCCGGGAGGAATTTCAAGAGACCCAGTACTTC.

This clonotype was recorded at least ten times. This rearrangement joins TRBV28 to TRBJ2-7, with D hard to call. CDR1 is MDHEN, CDR2 SYDVKM, per germline. CDR3 size: 13 residues. V lost 3 bases and J 2 bases, leaving 8 bases between the germline ends. The CDR3 here is CASSLVGTYEQYF. CDR3 nucleotides: TGTGCCAGCAGTTTGGTCGGTACCTACGAGCAGTACTTC.

Concerning this clonotype: This may be a read error, as it is one base from a much larger clone. This chain uses TRBV6-5 with TRBJ2-5, with 7 bases aligning to TRBD2. The CDR3 covers 13 residues. Per the germline V gene, CDR1 is MNHEY and CDR2 is SVGAGI. The CDR3 nucleotides read TGTGCCAGCAGTTACCGGAGGCGGGAGAACCAGTACTTC. It codes for CASSYRRRENQYF.

This clonotype has a count of ten or more. Written as DNA, the CDR3 is TGTGCCAGCAGCTTTTCCGGGAGGGATGAGCAGTTCTTC. Amino acid sequence: CASSFSGRDEQFF. This sequence joins TRBV7-2 and TRBJ2-1; 8 nucleotides match TRBD2. The CDR3 totals 13 residues. In germline, CDR1 is SGHTA, CDR2 FQGNSA. V dropped 3 bases and J dropped 8; count of bases not matched to a gene: 3.

V is TRBV20-1 and J is TRBJ2-7; D might be TRBD1 or TRBD2, each matching 6 bases. CDR3 length: 15 amino acids. The V and J ends lost 6 bases and 6 bases respectively, with 24 bases between them. Germline-derived CDR1 and CDR2 are DFQATT and SNEGSKA (reference sequence). CDR3 sequence reads: CSASPFGGGVSEQYF. The CDR3 bases are TGCAGTGCCAGTCCCTTCGGGGGCGGTGTTTCCGAGCAGTACTTC.

This clonotype was seen at least ten times. This chain joins TRBV3-1 and TRBJ2-7; possible D gene TRBD1, 5 bases. Deletions cut 0 bases from V and 3 bases from J, with 9 bases between. Germline V gene lookup returns CDR1 LGHDT and CDR2 YNNKEL (reference sequence). The CDR3 runs to 14 residues. The CDR3 protein is CASSQDGTGYEQYF. CDR3 coding DNA: TGTGCCAGCAGCCAAGATGGAACAGGCTACGAGCAGTACTTC.

The chain links TRBV6-1 to TRBJ2-4; D gene unclear. Per germline, CDR1 MNHNS and CDR2 SASEGT. V was clipped by 4 bases and J by 0 bases, with 10 bases between them. This CDR3 spans 15 amino acids. The CDR3 region is CASSADFLAKNIQYF. CDR3 coding DNA: TGTGCCAGCAGTGCGGATTTCCTAGCCAAAAACATTCAGTACTTC.

The chain is built from TRBV10-2 and TRBJ1-2; D ambiguous. Germline values: CDR1 WSHSY, CDR2 SAAADI. This CDR3 is built from 11 residues. Trimming removed 5 bases from V and 9 bases from J, with 10 bases in between. CDR3 loop: CASSPLLCYTF. DNA for the CDR3: TGCGCCAGCAGTCCCCTTTTATGCTACACCTTC.

This clonotype was seen a few times. This could be a read error, since a much larger clone is one nucleotide away. This sequence joins TRBV7-9 and TRBJ2-3, with 7 nucleotides matching TRBD2. Trimming cost V 7 bases and J 4 bases; bases outside gene matches: 14. This CDR3 spans 16 amino acids. Per the germline V gene, CDR1 is SEHNR and CDR2 is FQNEAQ (reference sequence). This CDR3 reads CASIVTLSGMADTQYF. For the CDR3, the DNA is TGTGCCAGCATCGTAACCCTGAGCGGGATGGCAGATACGCAGTATTTT.

This clonotype was detected ten times or more. The gene calls are TRBV20-1 and TRBJ1-5; D ambiguous. The V gene lost 6 bases and the J gene lost 3 bases, with 12 bases spanning the gap. This CDR3 is built from 13 residues. The V gene's germline CDR1 is DFQATT and CDR2 SNEGSKA (reference sequence). CDR3 sequence reads: CSAARAVNQPQHF. Written as DNA, the CDR3 is TGCAGTGCCGCAAGGGCAGTCAATCAGCCCCAGCATTTT.

This clonotype was counted at least ten times. The chain combines TRBV6-4 with TRBJ2-5; D is uncertain. Germline V gene sequence: CDR1 MRHNA, CDR2 SNTAGT. This CDR3 has 15 residues. Trimming left V 5 bases short and J 2 bases short, with 15 bases between. The CDR3 DNA reads TGTGCCAGCAGTCGAAGCTCCTCTGGGCAAGAGACCCAGTACTTC. Amino acids: CASSRSSSGQETQYF.

Ten or more counts support this clonotype. A much larger clone differs by one base, so this may be a read error. J is TRBJ1-1 and V is TRBV11-2; the D gene is possibly TRBD1 (6 bases). Trimming pared 5 bases from V and 6 bases from J, leaving 13 bases between. The CDR3 consists of 13 residues. Germline V gene data show CDR1 as SGHAT and CDR2 as FQNNGV. The CDR3 DNA sequence: TGTGCCAGCAGCCCATTAGGGGGGGCTGAAGCTTTCTTT. Protein sequence: CASSPLGGAEAFF.

Of note for this clonotype: Mismatch with germline at one junction end may stem from a read error. In DNA form, the CDR3 reads TGTTCCAGCAGCGAGCGACAGGGAAACACCATATATTTT. Its protein is CSSSERQGNTIYF. V and J are TRBV7-2 and TRBJ1-3; perhaps TRBD1 as D (5 bases). CDR1 is SGHTA, CDR2 FQGNSA, per germline. CDR3 length: 13 amino acids.

The rearrangement links TRBV2 to TRBJ1-2; the match to TRBD1 covers 7 bases. The CDR3 loop spans 13 amino acids. Looked up from germline, CDR1 is SNHLY and CDR2 is FYNNEI. V trimming: 5 bases; J trimming: 4 bases; junction bases outside the gene matches: 4. The CDR3 DNA sequence: TGTGCCAGCAGTTCGGGACAGAGCTATGGCTACACCTTC. This codes for CASSSGQSYGYTF.

Turning to this clonotype: Possible read error: a much larger clone is one base away. The chain links TRBV20-1 to TRBJ2-1, with 7 bases fitting TRBD1. V was clipped by 3 bases and J by 8 bases; unmatched bases: 10. The germline gives CDR1 DFQATT, CDR2 SNEGSKA (reference sequence). The CDR3 extends over 14 amino acids. The CDR3 is CSASPTGMSDEQFF. The CDR3 region has the DNA TGCAGTGCTAGCCCGACAGGGATGTCGGATGAGCAGTTCTTC.

For this clonotype: With only one base between it and a far larger clone, this is likely a read error. This chain connects TRBV6-2 or TRBV6-3 to TRBJ2-1; 8 bases match TRBD2. The CDR3 extends over 14 amino acids. Unmatched junction bases numbered 5, after V lost 4 bases and J lost 6 bases. Germline values: CDR1 MNHEY, CDR2 SVGEGT. The CDR3 DNA is TGTGCCAGCAGTTCGACTAGCGCCGGCAATGAGCAGTTCTTC. Protein sequence: CASSSTSAGNEQFF.

This clonotype was recorded many times. The V gene is TRBV12-3 or TRBV12-4, the J gene TRBJ1-2; 7 bases fit TRBD1. The CDR3 is made up of 14 amino acids. V dropped 5 bases and J dropped 2; count of bases not matched to a gene: 5. The CDR3 loop is CASSAWGQNYGYTF. The DNA for the CDR3 is TGTGCCAGCAGTGCCTGGGGACAGAACTATGGCTACACCTTC.

J is TRBJ2-7 and V is TRBV6-1; 7 positions match TRBD2. V lost 8 bases, J lost 10 bases, and 17 bases stayed unmatched. Germline CDR1 is MNHNS and CDR2 is SASEGT. This CDR3 region has 14 residues. CDR3 nucleotides: TGTGCCAGCGCGGGGGTGGCTGGAGGGAGGGATCAGTACTTC. It specifies CASAGVAGGRDQYF.

J is TRBJ2-1 and V is TRBV5-1; D may be TRBD2 (6 bases). Trimming left V 5 bases short and J 9 bases short, with 12 bases between. Germline V gene data show CDR1 as SGHRS and CDR2 as YFSETQ. This CDR3 is built from 12 residues. The CDR3, as DNA: TGCGCCAGCAGACTGGGACTTCGTGAGCAGTTCTTC. Translation gives CASRLGLREQFF.

This clonotype was found once. V and J are TRBV28 and TRBJ1-2; 12 positions match TRBD1. Germline V gene sequence: CDR1 MDHEN, CDR2 SYDVKM. There are 14 residues in the CDR3. J gave up 7 bases and V 4 bases, and 4 bases lay outside the gene matches. CDR3 DNA: TGTGCCAGCAGTTGGGACAGGGGGCTATTTGGCTACACCTTC. Amino acid sequence: CASSWDRGLFGYTF.

The sample holds many counts of this clonotype. This sequence joins TRBV20-1 and TRBJ1-1; no definite D call. The CDR3 has 13 amino acids. Germline lookup yields CDR1 DFQATT and CDR2 SNEGSKA (reference sequence). V lost 0 bases and J 5 bases, leaving 10 bases between the germline ends. CDR3 loop: CSARDTLGTEAFF. For the CDR3, the DNA is TGCAGTGCTAGAGACACTTTAGGGACTGAAGCTTTCTTT.